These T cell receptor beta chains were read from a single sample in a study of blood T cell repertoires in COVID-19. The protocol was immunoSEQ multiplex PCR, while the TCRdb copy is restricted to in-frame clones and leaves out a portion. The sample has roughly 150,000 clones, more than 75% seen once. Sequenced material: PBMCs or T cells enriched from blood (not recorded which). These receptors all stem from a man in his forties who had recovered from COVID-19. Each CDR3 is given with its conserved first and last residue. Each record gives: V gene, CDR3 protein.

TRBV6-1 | CASSEVGAGGEAFF
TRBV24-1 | CATSDPYRQGGGYTF
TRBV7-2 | CASRRRSGLNTEAFF
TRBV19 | CASSIVWEGSGNYGYTF
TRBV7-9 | CASSSMTGELFF
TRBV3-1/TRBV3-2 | CASSPLKKADTGELFF
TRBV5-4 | CASSYREGALNTGELFF
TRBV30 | CAWMKTRPSAKNIQYF
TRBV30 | CAWRDGQGATGANVLTF
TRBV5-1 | CASSPGLNQETQYF
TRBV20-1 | CSASETSGGAKGKTQYF
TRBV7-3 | CASSSTWSTEAFF
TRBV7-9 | CASSTKGAETQYF
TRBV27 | CASSLSPPPAFF
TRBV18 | CASSPRQGEGYTF
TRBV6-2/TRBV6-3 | CASTPSGNYGYTF
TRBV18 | CASSPPLRDEQFF
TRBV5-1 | CASSPGQGLLSTSYEQYF
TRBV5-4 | CASSYGGTSSTDTQYF
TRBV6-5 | CATTRLSSQETQYF
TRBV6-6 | CASSYFGLGSTGELFF
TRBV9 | CASSVLTGTGDGYTF
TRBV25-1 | CASSEWTGSVSGNTIYF
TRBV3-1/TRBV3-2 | CASSQGSSGTGELFF
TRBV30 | CAWSIWEKDQPQHF
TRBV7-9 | CASSSSRQATSTNTIYF
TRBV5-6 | CASSLERTEAFF
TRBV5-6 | CASSPGNYGYTF
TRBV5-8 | CASSIKRFF
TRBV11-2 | CASSSQGATGELFF
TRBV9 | CASSVVTGAGGYTF
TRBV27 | CASSSQGAYEQYF
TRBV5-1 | CASSRTSGGAYSTDTQYF
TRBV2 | CARATGEDQPQHF
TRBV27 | CASSSHGTDSYEQYF
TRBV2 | CASSGAGQETQYF
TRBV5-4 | CASSRQDRDVEKLFF
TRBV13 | CASSTGQGYEQYF
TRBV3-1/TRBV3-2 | CASSQGGQAGAGANVLTF
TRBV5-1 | CASTALGGGETGELFF
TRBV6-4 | CASSDGTGGSPLHF
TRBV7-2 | CASSFFITEAFF
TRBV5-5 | CASSRLTGTRGETQYF
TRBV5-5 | CASSLVRGEKLFF
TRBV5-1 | CASRERSDNEQFF
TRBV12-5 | CASGWGDRGLFQETQYF
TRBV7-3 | CASSSLPRGLGSPLHF
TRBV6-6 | CASRHGQTMNTEAFF
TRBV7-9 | CASSQNGVGNQPQHF
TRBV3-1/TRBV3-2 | CASSQRGGGEQYF
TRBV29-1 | CSVQGTGGSSGYTF
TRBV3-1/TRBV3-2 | CASSPLGGEWWYF
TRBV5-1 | CASSLAASGDINEQFF
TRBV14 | CASSHYYRPYEQYF
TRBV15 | CATSRPRGRTTGSGNTIYF
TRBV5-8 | CASSLAPDSGGYTF
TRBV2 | CASSPSAGAEGDTQYF